The 17 T cell receptor beta chains given below trace back to one sample, sequenced in a study of beta chain features in type 1 diabetes. No antigen has been assigned to these receptors. Findings and limits, study-wide: People with Type 1 diabetes carried modestly yet significantly shorter TCRB CDR3s in all four CD4+ subsets.

Expressed TCRB transcripts got sequenced, as all isolated RNA was reverse transcribed. Method: immunoSEQ multiplex PCR; TCRdb's copy keeps in-frame clones and lacks some. The sample comprises about 280,000 clones, approximately 15% of which are singletons, and roughly 0.015% rests with the top ten. The sample was naive CD4+ T cells from blood. The receptors were sampled from a man aged 18 to 30 with type 1 diabetes.

The chain couples TRBV6-6 to TRBJ2-1; 7 positions agree with TRBD1. The CDR3 loop spans 15 amino acids. Germline V CDR1 and CDR2: MNHNY, SVGAGI (reference sequence). The V and J ends lost 6 bases and 2 bases, in that order; junction bases with no gene match: 7. CDR3 region: CASSLPGQTYNEQFF. The CDR3 region has the DNA TGTGCCAGCAGCCTTCCGGGACAGACCTACAATGAGCAGTTCTTC.

The V and J genes are TRBV9 and TRBJ2-3, with D maybe TRBD2 (6 bases). Germline CDR1 and CDR2: SGDLS and YYNGEE. Trimming took 4 bases from V and 3 from J, leaving 12 bases between them. This CDR3 has 14 amino acids. The chain's CDR3 is CASSPGVTTDTQYF. As DNA, the CDR3 is TGTGCCAGCAGCCCGGGAGTTACTACAGATACGCAGTATTTT.

V is TRBV5-6 and J is TRBJ2-7, with D possibly matching TRBD1 (5 bases). With 3 bases removed from V and 5 bases from J, the gap between germline ends came to 18 bases. The length of the CDR3 is 15 residues. CDR1 SGHDT and CDR2 YYEEEE come from the germline V gene. Here the CDR3 DNA reads TGTGCCAGCAGCTCCCCGGACATCTATCTCCACGAGCAGTACTTC. Translating gives CASSSPDIYLHEQYF.

This clone was counted a few times. The CDR3 spells CASTRQGPPNYGYTF. The CDR3 nucleotides are TGTGCCAGCACCCGACAGGGGCCCCCGAACTATGGCTACACCTTC. The chain recombines TRBV21-1 with TRBJ1-2; the DNA was not used to check the table's D call, TRBD1. TRBV21-1 is deemed a pseudogene. The CDR3 is made up of 15 amino acids.

This clone appeared a few times. The chain combines TRBV9 with TRBJ2-1; 7 positions match TRBD2. The length of the CDR3 is 18 residues. Germline CDR1 reads SGDLS; CDR2 reads YYNGEE. Trimming took 10 bases from V and 0 from J; bases not matched to a gene: 19. CDR3 region: CAALRPAGVFSSYNEQFF. Here the CDR3 DNA reads TGTGCCGCCCTCCGCCCCGCGGGGGTCTTTAGCTCCTACAATGAGCAGTTCTTC.

On this clone: A junction boundary mismatches the germline segment, possibly from a read error. This chain's CDR3 is CASSRGGLAGGASHNEQFF. Written as DNA, the CDR3 is TGCGCCAGCAGCCGCGGCGGACTAGCGGGGGGGGCCTCCCACAATGAGCAGTTCTTC. The chain combines TRBV4-3 with TRBJ2-1; 15 nucleotides agree with TRBD2. CDR3 length: 19 residues. Germline V CDR1 and CDR2: LGHNA, YSLEER.

This chain joins TRBV5-1 and TRBJ2-7; 14 bases map to TRBD2. Germline CDR1 SGHRS, CDR2 YFSETQ. V lost 4 bases and J lost 7; bases outside the gene matches: 13. The CDR3 sequence is 17 residues long. Here the CDR3 DNA reads TGCGCCAGCAGCCCTGGACTAGCGGGGGGCCTCCTACGAGAGCAGTACTTC. It codes for CASSPGLAGGLLREQYF.

V gene TRBV5-6 combines with J gene TRBJ1-2; 10 bases fit TRBD1. V lost 6 bases and J lost 8; bases outside the gene matches: 10. Germline V lookup: CDR1 SGHDT, CDR2 YYEEEE. CDR3 length equals 14 residues. The CDR3 DNA follows: TGTGCCAGCACCTCACCGGGACAGGGGCGAGGCTACACCTTC. Its protein product is CASTSPGQGRGYTF.

The chain couples TRBV6-1 to TRBJ2-7, with 11 bases matching TRBD1. The CDR3 spans 14 residues. Germline loops: CDR1 MNHNS, CDR2 SASEGT. Unmatched junction bases numbered 5, after V lost 6 bases and J lost 4 bases. The CDR3 region has the DNA TGTGCCAGCAGCTGGACAGGGGGCTTATACGAGCAGTACTTC. Translated, it gives CASSWTGGLYEQYF.

This sequence joins TRBV5-6 and TRBJ2-3, with D possibly TRBD2 on 5 matching bases. This CDR3 has 15 residues. V lost 4 bases, J lost 7 bases, and 19 bases lay in between. Germline CDR1 is SGHDT and CDR2 is YYEEEE. Written as DNA, the CDR3 is TGTGCCAGCAGCCCCGAAGCCTTACTCGGGAATACGCAGTATTTT. Translating gives CASSPEALLGNTQYF.

This clone appeared a few times. The chain employs TRBV7-9 and TRBJ2-1, with 7 bases aligning to TRBD2. The CDR3 loop spans 15 amino acids. Germline trimming cut 3 bases from V and 1 base from J; bases unmatched to any gene: 3. The germline V gene has CDR1 SEHNR and CDR2 FQNEAQ (reference sequence). The CDR3 is CASSFSGRSYNEQFF. CDR3 DNA: TGTGCCAGCAGCTTTAGCGGGCGATCCTACAATGAGCAGTTCTTC.

This clone occurred a few times. The CDR3 DNA reads as TGTGCCAGCGGCGACGGCACTAACTCCTACAATGAGCAGTTCTTC. Amino acids: CASGDGTNSYNEQFF. The chain carries TRBV28 and TRBJ2-1; D gene unclear. CDR3 length: 15 residues. CDR1 and CDR2 from the germline V gene are MDHEN and SYDVKM. V was pared by 8 bases and J by 0 bases, with 14 bases between.

This clone has just a few counts. The rearrangement joins TRBV29-1 to TRBJ2-3; D is possibly TRBD1 (6 bases). The CDR3 contains 14 residues. Between the trimmed V and J ends, which lost 3 bases and 6 bases, there was a span of 16 bases. Germline V gene sequence: CDR1 SQVTM, CDR2 ANQGSEA. The CDR3 nucleotides are TGCAGCGTTGAGGGTCGGCAGGGGAGCGATACGCAGTATTTT. It is translated as CSVEGRQGSDTQYF.

CDR3 in DNA: TGTGCCAGCAGCGTCGTTAGCGGGACCTCCTACAATGAGCAGTTCTTC. Encoded protein: CASSVVSGTSYNEQFF. V and J are TRBV5-4 and TRBJ2-1, with 8 bases fitting TRBD2. Germline V gene data show CDR1 as SGHNT and CDR2 as YYREEE (reference sequence). Trimming cost V 4 bases and J 0 bases; bases outside gene matches: 6. The CDR3 sequence is 16 residues long.

Remarks on this clone: Relative to the germline gene, one junction end is altered; a read error may explain this. The rearrangement uses TRBV30 and TRBJ2-2; perhaps TRBD2 as D (7 bases). There are 16 residues in the CDR3. Germline CDR1 and CDR2: GTSNPN and SVGIG (reference sequence). CDR3 coding DNA: TGTGCCTGGAGTGAGTTCGGGGGGCGGATAACCGGGGAGCTGCTTTTT. It yields the protein CAWSEFGGRITGELLF.

This clone was recorded a few times. This sequence joins TRBV5-1 and TRBJ2-2; D remains unclear. The V and J ends lost 5 bases and 1 base respectively, with 9 bases between them. The CDR3 covers 14 residues. The germline CDR1 and CDR2 sequences are SGHRS and YFSETQ. CDR3 loop: CASSSRVNTGELFF. CDR3 nucleotide sequence: TGCGCCAGCAGTTCCCGGGTGAACACCGGGGAGCTGTTTTTT.

Comment on this clone: The same CDR3 also results from other DNA sequences found in this sample. This chain joins TRBV2 and TRBJ1-1; no clear D. CDR1 is SNHLY and CDR2 is FYNNEI in the germline V gene. This CDR3 is built from 13 residues. V lost 4 bases to trimming and J lost 1 base, with 7 bases between them. The chain's CDR3 is CASSGQANTEAFF. In nucleotides, the CDR3 is TGTGCCAGCAGTGGACAAGCGAACACTGAAGCTTTCTTT.